This TCR beta chain came from a study of PD-1 blockade in mismatch repair-deficient tumors. Turning to the study itself: Patients had around 12 mismatch repair-deficient cancer types, all previously treated and progressing.

Study findings and constraints: After pembrolizumab, tumor-resident clones rose rapidly, then generally contracted before radiologic responses.

Points on this clone: The antigen remains unidentified.

All patients were mismatch repair deficient, assessed by either PCR or immunohistochemistry. The TCR-sequenced patients were three responders to pembrolizumab. Sequencing was performed with immunoSEQ multiplex PCR; in TCRdb, only in-frame clones are kept and a portion is missing. The top ten hold roughly 4% of the sample, which has 38,000 or so clones, around 84% seen once. This CDR3 contains 15 residues. Trimming pared 5 bases from V and 0 bases from J, leaving 11 bases between. Germline V gives CDR1 MNHEY, CDR2 SVGAGI. This clonotype was obtained from an adult with mismatch repair-deficient cancer. The input for sequencing was peripheral blood, taken roughly 75 weeks after starting pembrolizumab. The rearrangement links TRBV6-5 to TRBJ2-4, with no clear D. In DNA form, the CDR3 reads TGTGCCAGCAGTCCCCGATCTGTAGCCAAAAACATTCAGTACTTC. Amino acids: CASSPRSVAKNIQYF.